The 29 T cell receptor beta chains given below trace back to one sample, sequenced in a study of cytomegalovirus exposure and HLA in healthy donors. This PCR relied on a set of 60 Vbeta primers and 13 Jbeta primers. Repertoires were generated with immunoSEQ multiplex PCR, while TCRdb's copy carries only in-frame clones and drops some. The sample lists approximately 130,000 clones, about 76% seen once, with 0.7% in the top ten. The sequencing sample was made of PBMCs. These receptors were collected from a man between 18 and 35 years old in good health and CMV-seronegative.

This clone appeared a single time. The genes are TRBV7-8 and TRBJ1-5, with a tentative D call TRBD1 (5 bases). V was trimmed by 4 bases and J by 2 bases, leaving 15 bases between them. The CDR3 is 16 residues long. Looked up from germline, CDR1 is SGHVS and CDR2 is FQNEAQ. The CDR3 coding sequence is TGTGCCAGCAGCTCCTACAGGAGGGAAGGCAATCAGCCCCAGCATTTT. This encodes CASSSYRREGNQPQHF.

The rearrangement links TRBV6-5 to TRBJ2-3; TRBD2 aligns across 8 bases. The V gene's germline CDR1 is MNHEY and CDR2 SVGAGI. V lost 2 bases to trimming and J lost 2 bases; unmatched junction nucleotides: 6. This CDR3 region has 16 residues. CDR3 sequence reads: CASSYAGGRSTDTQYF. The CDR3 DNA is TGTGCCAGCAGTTACGCGGGGGGACGATCCACAGATACGCAGTATTTT.

This chain uses TRBV4-3 with TRBJ2-2, with D perhaps TRBD2 (5 bases). V was pared by 8 bases and J by 3 bases, with 16 bases between. CDR3 length: 15 residues. CDR1 and CDR2 from the germline V gene are LGHNA and YSLEER. The CDR3: CASRRAARDTGELFF. The CDR3 bases are TGCGCCAGCCGGCGTGCGGCGCGGGACACCGGGGAGCTGTTTTTT.

J is TRBJ2-1 and V is TRBV6-5; 9 positions agree with TRBD2. CDR1 is MNHEY, CDR2 SVGAGI, per germline. After removal of 4 bases from V and 4 bases from J, the junction contained 8 bases not matched to a gene. There are 16 residues in the CDR3. The CDR3, as DNA: TGTGCCAGCAGTTCACTTCTAGCGGGGACTTACAATGAGCAGTTCTTC. Protein: CASSSLLAGTYNEQFF.

The chain uses TRBV2 and TRBJ1-1, with 8 bases aligning to TRBD1. CDR1 and CDR2 from the germline V gene are SNHLY and FYNNEI. The CDR3 spans 15 residues. Trimming removed 6 bases from V and 3 bases from J; junction bases left unmatched: 9. The chain's CDR3 is CASRGQGVRDTEAFF. The CDR3 region has the DNA TGTGCCAGCAGAGGACAGGGTGTTAGGGACACTGAAGCTTTCTTT. The complete variable domain, with remaining parts taken from reference TRBV2 and TRBJ1-1, reads EPEVTQTPSHQVTQMGQEVILRCVPISNHLYFYWYRQILGQKVEFLVSFYNNEISEKSEIFDDQFSVERPDGSNFTLKIRSTKLEDSAMYFCASRGQGVRDTEAFFGQGTRLTVV.

The V gene is TRBV6-6, the J gene TRBJ2-5; D is perhaps TRBD1 (6 bases). This CDR3 has 13 residues. Germline V gene lookup returns CDR1 MNHNY and CDR2 SVGAGI (reference sequence). Trimming removed 1 base at V and 5 bases at J, with 8 bases between. The CDR3 sequence: CASSYWGRETQYF. The DNA of the CDR3 is TGTGCCAGCAGTTACTGGGGGCGGGAGACCCAGTACTTC.

The chain joins TRBV30 to TRBJ1-3; D perhaps matches TRBD1 (5 bases). Trimming took 2 bases from V and 2 from J, leaving 7 bases between them. Germline V gene sequence: CDR1 GTSNPN, CDR2 SVGIG (reference sequence). The CDR3 length is 13 residues. The CDR3: CAWSSGAGNTIYF. The CDR3, as DNA: TGTGCCTGGAGTTCGGGGGCTGGAAACACCATATATTTT.

The CDR3 DNA is TGTGCCAGCAGCTTCTTAACGACAGGGACTGAAGCTTTCTTT. Encoded protein: CASSFLTTGTEAFF. This chain links TRBV7-8 with TRBJ1-1; 7 nucleotides align to TRBD1. CDR1 and CDR2 from the germline V gene are SGHVS and FQNEAQ. The junction had 6 bases not matched to a gene; V was cut back by 3 bases and J by 5 bases. CDR3 length equals 14 residues. The variable domain in full, completed from reference TRBV7-8 and TRBJ1-1, reads GAGVSQSPRYKVAKRGQDVALRCDPISGHVSLFWYQQALGQGPEFLTYFQNEAQLDKSGLPSDRFFAERPEGSVSTLKIQRTQQEDSAVYLCASSFLTTGTEAFFGQGTRLTVV.

This clone was detected only once. The genes are TRBV2 and TRBJ2-7; a weak D match, TRBD2 (6 bases). CDR3 length equals 13 residues. Germline-derived CDR1 and CDR2 are SNHLY and FYNNEI. The V end lost 7 bases, the J end lost 1 base, and 11 bases lay between the germline ends. The CDR3 spells CASTGLSSYEQYF. For the CDR3, the DNA is TGTGCCAGCACCGGACTATCTTCCTACGAGCAGTACTTC.

This clone was observed a handful of times. The J gene is TRBJ1-2, the V gene TRBV10-3, with D tentatively TRBD1 (5 bases). The V gene lost 11 bases and the J gene lost 5 bases, with 24 bases spanning the gap. CDR1 ENHRY and CDR2 SYGVKD come from the germline V gene. This CDR3 region has 15 residues. The CDR3, as DNA: TGTGCCTCAACGGGGACTGGCCTTATGGAATATGGCTACACCTTC. Translating gives CASTGTGLMEYGYTF.

The V call is TRBV16, the J call TRBJ1-6, with 9 nucleotides matching TRBD1. V lost 4 bases to trimming and J lost 14 bases; unmatched junction nucleotides: 9. CDR1 is KGHSY and CDR2 is FQNENV in the germline V gene. This CDR3 is built from 14 residues. In DNA form, the CDR3 reads TGTGCCAGCAGCCCCGGGACAGGGATGTTATCCCTCCACTTT. It codes for CASSPGTGMLSLHF.

The V and J genes are TRBV5-6 and TRBJ1-1; 10 bases line up with TRBD1. The CDR3 has 16 residues. From germline, CDR1 is SGHDT and CDR2 YYEEEE. The V segment lost 4 bases and the J segment 0 bases; nucleotides outside the gene matches: 6. Written as DNA, the CDR3 is TGTGCCAGCAGCCCGGGACAGGGGAGAATGAACACTGAAGCTTTCTTT. Protein product: CASSPGQGRMNTEAFF.

The chain has TRBV4-3 and TRBJ1-2; TRBD1 agrees at 7 bases. The CDR3 spans 14 residues. Germline lookup yields CDR1 LGHNA and CDR2 YSLEER. V shed 2 bases and J 4 bases; nucleotides not matched to a gene: 4. The CDR3 protein is CASSQSRDSYGYTF. In DNA form, the CDR3 reads TGCGCCAGCAGCCAATCCCGGGACAGCTATGGCTACACCTTC.

The chain combines TRBV10-1 with TRBJ2-5, with D tentatively TRBD2 (5 bases). The CDR3 extends over 13 amino acids. Trimming left V 6 bases short and J 1 base short, with 9 bases between. Germline V gene data show CDR1 as WNHNN and CDR2 as SYGVQD (reference sequence). CDR3 sequence: CASSARVQETQYF. The CDR3 coding sequence is TGCGCCAGCAGCGCGCGGGTCCAAGAGACCCAGTACTTC.

The V and J genes are TRBV29-1 and TRBJ1-2; D may be TRBD1 (5 bases). This CDR3 is 14 amino acids long. Per the germline V gene, CDR1 is SQVTM and CDR2 is ANQGSEA. Deletions cut 5 bases from V and 1 base from J, with 14 bases between. CDR3: CSVMGQTLNYGYTF. Here the CDR3 DNA reads TGCAGCGTTATGGGGCAGACACTTAACTATGGCTACACCTTC.

The chain recombines TRBV27 with TRBJ2-1, with 14 positions matching TRBD2. The J segment lost 7 bases and the V segment lost 1 base, leaving 3 bases of the junction unmatched. The CDR3 spans 16 residues. CDR1 and CDR2 (germline): MNHEY, SMNVEV (reference sequence). In DNA form, the CDR3 reads TGTGCCAGCAGTTTATTAAGGACTAGCGGGGGGAATGAGCAGTTCTTC. Encoded protein: CASSLLRTSGGNEQFF.

This clone was seen many times. CDR3 bases: TGTGCCAGCAGTGACGGACAGGGGGCAGATACGCAGTATTTT. Translating gives CASSDGQGADTQYF. The chain recombines TRBV6-4 with TRBJ2-3; TRBD1 matches at 10 bases. The germline gives CDR1 MRHNA, CDR2 SNTAGT. J was trimmed by 4 bases and V by 2 bases; bases with no gene match: 0. CDR3 length: 14 amino acids.

The V and J genes are TRBV6-1 and TRBJ1-5; 7 bases line up with TRBD1. Germline CDR1 is MNHNS and CDR2 is SASEGT. The J segment lost 5 bases and the V segment lost 1 base, leaving 5 bases of the junction unmatched. There are 15 residues in the CDR3. CDR3 bases: TGTGCCAGCAGTGAAGGGACAGGAATGGATCAGCCCCAGCATTTT. Protein product: CASSEGTGMDQPQHF.

The chain employs TRBV27 and TRBJ1-6; D is possibly TRBD1 (5 bases). Trimming shortened V by 0 bases and J by 10 bases, and 22 bases separated the two germline ends. CDR1 MNHEY and CDR2 SMNVEV come from the germline V gene (reference sequence). There are 18 residues in the CDR3. This chain's CDR3 is CASSLSSRDFTARSPLHF. CDR3 in DNA: TGTGCCAGCAGTTTATCATCTCGGGACTTTACGGCTAGGTCACCCCTCCACTTT.

The chain recombines TRBV19 with TRBJ1-5, with D perhaps matching TRBD1 (5 bases). Germline V CDR1 and CDR2: LNHDA, SQIVND (reference sequence). CDR3 size: 15 residues. V lost 6 bases to trimming and J lost 9 bases, with 21 bases between them. For the CDR3, the DNA is TGTGCCAGTAGGAAATTCCGGGACTCTGAGCGGCCCCAGCATTTT. It yields the protein CASRKFRDSERPQHF.

This clone was found a few times. The chain couples TRBV6-6 to TRBJ2-6, with D unresolved. Trimming pared 1 base from V and 1 base from J, leaving 8 bases between. Per germline, CDR1 MNHNY and CDR2 SVGAGI (reference sequence). CDR3 length: 16 amino acids. CDR3 bases: TGTGCCAGCAGTTACTTGGCGGTTTCTGGGGCCAACGTCCTGACTTTC. Amino acids: CASSYLAVSGANVLTF.

This clone was found once. The chain recombines TRBV5-1 with TRBJ2-7; D may be TRBD1 (6 bases). The CDR3 covers 15 residues. Germline V gene data show CDR1 as SGHRS and CDR2 as YFSETQ. Trimming removed 6 bases at V and 6 bases at J, with 22 bases between. The CDR3: CASTRQGSGTGEQYF. The CDR3 nucleotides read TGCGCCAGCACGCGGCAGGGGTCGGGGACGGGCGAGCAGTACTTC.

The chain has TRBV6-1 and TRBJ2-7, with D tentatively TRBD1 (7 bases). Germline V gene lookup returns CDR1 MNHNS and CDR2 SASEGT. The CDR3 sequence is 15 residues long. Trimming stripped 7 bases from V and 1 base from J, with 17 bases between. The CDR3 loop reads CASTQRAGQSYEQYF. The CDR3, as DNA: TGTGCCAGCACGCAGCGGGCGGGACAGTCCTACGAGCAGTACTTC.

The rearrangement links TRBV21-1 to TRBJ2-3; TRBD2 is taken as the D call from the table, unchecked against the DNA. TRBV21-1 is reported as a pseudogene. This CDR3 has 15 amino acids. The DNA for the CDR3 is TGTGCCAGCAGCAAAGGGCGGGGGGGCCCAGATACGCAGTATTTT. It yields the protein CASSKGRGGPDTQYF.

The rearrangement joins TRBV5-6 to TRBJ2-4; D gene unclear. CDR1 and CDR2 (germline): SGHDT, YYEEEE. V was cut by 0 bases and J by 2 bases, with 6 bases left in between. There are 14 residues in the CDR3. The DNA of the CDR3 is TGTGCCAGCAGCTTGGGACACCCCAAAAACATTCAGTACTTC. Protein product: CASSLGHPKNIQYF.

The chain is built from TRBV29-1 and TRBJ1-1; D may be TRBD1 (5 bases). Looked up from germline, CDR1 is SQVTM and CDR2 is ANQGSEA. The CDR3 spans 13 residues. Trimming removed 8 bases from V and 5 bases from J, with 18 bases in between. The CDR3 DNA is TGCAGCTCCGGGGGAGGGCTCAAAACTGAAGCTTTCTTT. This codes for CSSGGGLKTEAFF.

The chain couples TRBV2 to TRBJ1-3, with a possible D match to TRBD1 (6 bases). CDR3 length equals 18 residues. Germline loops: CDR1 SNHLY, CDR2 FYNNEI. The V end was cut by 3 bases, the J end by 0 bases, with 18 bases between. This CDR3 is CASSDRDIPQISGNTIYF. The CDR3 region has the DNA TGTGCCAGCAGTGACCGGGACATCCCTCAAATCTCTGGAAACACCATATATTTT. Using reference TRBV2 and TRBJ1-3 for the parts outside the CDR3, the full variable domain is EPEVTQTPSHQVTQMGQEVILRCVPISNHLYFYWYRQILGQKVEFLVSFYNNEISEKSEIFDDQFSVERPDGSNFTLKIRSTKLEDSAMYFCASSDRDIPQISGNTIYFGEGSWLTVV.

The V call is TRBV7-9, the J call TRBJ1-2; D not resolved. V was clipped by 0 bases and J by 2 bases, with 4 bases between them. There are 13 residues in the CDR3. Germline V gene lookup returns CDR1 SEHNR and CDR2 FQNEAQ (reference sequence). The CDR3 coding sequence is TGTGCCAGCAGCTTAGCCGGGAACTATGGCTACACCTTC. Its translation: CASSLAGNYGYTF.

The chain combines TRBV7-9 with TRBJ1-1; D gene unclear. CDR3 size: 15 residues. V lost 1 base to trimming and J lost 0 bases, with 9 bases between them. CDR1 and CDR2 from the germline V gene are SEHNR and FQNEAQ (reference sequence). The CDR3 region has the DNA TGTGCCAGCAGCTTAGGCTCAGTTCTGAACACTGAAGCTTTCTTT. Amino acids: CASSLGSVLNTEAFF. Supplemented by reference TRBV7-9 and TRBJ1-1, the full variable domain reads DTGVSQNPRHKITKRGQNVTFRCDPISEHNRLYWYRQTLGQGPEFLTYFQNEAQLEKSRLLSDRFSAERPKGSFSTLEIQRTEQGDSAMYLCASSLGSVLNTEAFFGQGTRLTVV.